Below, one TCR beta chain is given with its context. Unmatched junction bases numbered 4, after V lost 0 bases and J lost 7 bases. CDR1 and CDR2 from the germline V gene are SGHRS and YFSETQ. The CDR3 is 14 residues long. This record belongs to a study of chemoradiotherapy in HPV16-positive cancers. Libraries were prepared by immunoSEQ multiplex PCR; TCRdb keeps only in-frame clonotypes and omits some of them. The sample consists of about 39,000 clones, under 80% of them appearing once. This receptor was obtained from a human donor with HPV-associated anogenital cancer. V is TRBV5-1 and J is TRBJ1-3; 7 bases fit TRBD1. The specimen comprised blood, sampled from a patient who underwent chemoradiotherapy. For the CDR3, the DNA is TGCGCCAGCAGCTTGGCCTCCAGGGGGAACACCATATATTTT. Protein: CASSLASRGNTIYF.